A single sample is the source of the 24 T cell receptor beta chains below, sequenced in a study of beta chain features in type 1 diabetes. Of the isolated RNA, all was reverse transcribed, and so the sequenced material was expressed TCRB transcripts. The protocol was immunoSEQ multiplex PCR, while the TCRdb copy is restricted to in-frame clones and leaves out a portion. The sample records about 620,000 clones, 15% being singletons. Specimen: naive CD4+ T cells from blood. All receptors derive from a man aged 18 to 30 in good health.

This clone was observed a few times. This rearrangement joins TRBV4-1 to TRBJ2-1; possible D gene TRBD1, 6 bases. V shed 4 bases and J shed 2 bases, with 12 bases lying between them. This CDR3 region has 15 residues. The germline CDR1 and CDR2 sequences are MGHRA and YSYEKL. This CDR3 reads CASSPYQGPYNEQFF. DNA of the CDR3: TGCGCCAGCAGCCCCTATCAGGGGCCCTACAATGAGCAGTTCTTC.

This clone was counted a few times. This sequence joins TRBV6-6 and TRBJ2-2; possibly TRBD1 for D (6 bases). In germline, CDR1 is MNHNY, CDR2 SVGAGI (reference sequence). The CDR3 is 14 residues long. V lost 1 base, J lost 6 bases, and 9 bases lay in between. The DNA of the CDR3 is TGTGCCAGCAGTTACTGGGGGCGGTCCGGGGAGCTGTTTTTT. It encodes CASSYWGRSGELFF.

Only a few counts were recorded for this clone. The chain carries TRBV27 and TRBJ2-1, with D tentatively TRBD2 (5 bases). Per germline, CDR1 MNHEY and CDR2 SMNVEV (reference sequence). Trimming removed 5 bases from V and 2 bases from J, with 13 bases in between. This CDR3 has 15 amino acids. This chain's CDR3 is CASSPFGEPYNEQFF. The CDR3 DNA follows: TGTGCCAGCAGTCCGTTCGGGGAACCCTACAATGAGCAGTTCTTC.

This clone was seen only a few times. The rearrangement links TRBV4-3 to TRBJ2-2, with 10 bases that match TRBD2. This CDR3 contains 17 residues. The ends lost 1 base at V and 1 base at J; junction bases unmatched: 3. CDR1 is LGHNA, CDR2 YSLEER, per germline. The CDR3 DNA reads as TGCGCCAGCAGCCAAGGCCCTAGCGGGGGGAACACCGGGGAGCTGTTTTTT. Translating gives CASSQGPSGGNTGELFF.

The rearrangement links TRBV29-1 to TRBJ2-7; a possible D gene is TRBD1 (5 bases). Looked up from germline, CDR1 is SQVTM and CDR2 is ANQGSEA. The CDR3 has 11 residues. V was shortened by 8 bases and J by 4 bases, with 12 bases between the two germline ends. The DNA of the CDR3 is TGCAGCCACAAGGGGTTTTACGAGCAGTACTTC. It yields the protein CSHKGFYEQYF.

The CDR3 spells CASSPGTGDWGTEAFF. As DNA, the CDR3 is TGTGCCAGCAGCCCCGGGACAGGAGATTGGGGCACTGAAGCTTTCTTT. The rearrangement uses TRBV9 and TRBJ1-1; 8 nucleotides align to TRBD1. The CDR3 loop spans 16 amino acids. The V segment lost 4 bases and the J segment 4 bases; nucleotides outside the gene matches: 12. The germline V gene encodes CDR1 SGDLS and CDR2 YYNGEE. The full variable domain, its missing parts supplied by reference TRBV9 and TRBJ1-1, is DSGVTQTPKHLITATGQRVTLRCSPRSGDLSVYWYQQSLDQGLQFLIQYYNGEERAKGNILERFSAQQFPDLHSELNLSSLELGDSALYFCASSPGTGDWGTEAFFGQGTRLTVV.

The genes are TRBV7-3 and TRBJ2-7, with 7 positions matching TRBD1. This CDR3 has 15 amino acids. Germline trimming cut 3 bases from V and 2 bases from J; bases unmatched to any gene: 7. Per germline, CDR1 SGHTA and CDR2 FQGTGA. The CDR3 here is CASSLNPDRAYEQYF. The CDR3 nucleotides read TGTGCCAGCAGCTTGAACCCAGACAGGGCCTACGAGCAGTACTTC.

Remarks on this clone: This may come from a read error, since a much larger clone is one base off. The V call is TRBV14, the J call TRBJ1-1, with a tentative D call TRBD1 (5 bases). Germline CDR1 reads SGHDN; CDR2 reads FVKESK. The ends were cut back, 4 bases at V and 1 base at J, with 7 bases in the middle. This CDR3 has 13 amino acids. CDR3 bases: TGTGCCAGCAGCCGACAGAGGAACACTGAAGCTTTCTTT. Amino acid sequence: CASSRQRNTEAFF.

The gene calls are TRBV10-3 and TRBJ1-5; D unresolved. The CDR3 runs 12 residues. The germline gives CDR1 ENHRY, CDR2 SYGVKD. Trimming shortened V by 5 bases and J by 3 bases, and 5 bases separated the two germline ends. CDR3 sequence (DNA): TGTGCCATCAGTCTCAACAATCAGCCCCAGCATTTT. The encoded protein is CAISLNNQPQHF.

The chain has TRBV18 and TRBJ2-1; TRBD2 agrees at 10 bases. This CDR3 comprises 15 residues. Looked up from germline, CDR1 is KGHSH and CDR2 is LQKENI. Losses at the gene ends were 2 bases for V and 3 bases for J; bases not matched to a gene: 1. The CDR3: CASSPASGSYNEQFF. The CDR3 bases are TGTGCCAGCTCACCAGCTAGCGGGAGCTACAATGAGCAGTTCTTC.

Only a few counts were recorded for this clone. The V gene is TRBV7-9, the J gene TRBJ1-1; possible D gene TRBD1, 5 bases. In germline, CDR1 is SEHNR, CDR2 FQNEAQ (reference sequence). This CDR3 has 16 amino acids. Trimming stripped 5 bases from V and 1 base from J, with 17 bases between. CDR3 residues: CASSPIVSQGNTEAFF. CDR3 nucleotides: TGTGCCAGCAGCCCAATAGTATCCCAGGGGAACACTGAAGCTTTCTTT.

This sequence joins TRBV7-2 and TRBJ1-1; a possible D gene is TRBD1 (6 bases). The CDR3 is made up of 12 amino acids. V was trimmed by 5 bases and J by 7 bases, leaving 11 bases between them. CDR1 is SGHTA and CDR2 is FQGNSA in the germline V gene. CDR3 loop: CASSLTGLEAFF. The CDR3, as DNA: TGTGCCAGCAGCCTGACAGGCCTTGAAGCTTTCTTT.

This clone was counted a few times. This chain uses TRBV5-6 with TRBJ1-2; 12 bases agree with TRBD1. After removal of 5 bases from V and 4 bases from J, the junction contained 6 bases not matched to a gene. The CDR3 consists of 15 residues. Germline V lookup: CDR1 SGHDT, CDR2 YYEEEE. The CDR3 region has the DNA TGTGCCAGCAGTCTGGGGACAGGGGGCTTCTATGGCTACACCTTC. Translation: CASSLGTGGFYGYTF.

This clone was picked up a small number of times. V and J are TRBV2 and TRBJ2-1; TRBD1 aligns across 11 bases. Trimming took 2 bases from V and 9 from J; bases not matched to a gene: 3. Germline V gives CDR1 SNHLY, CDR2 FYNNEI. This CDR3 has 14 residues. The CDR3 reads CASSERTGGSEQFF. The CDR3 DNA sequence: TGTGCCAGCAGTGAAAGGACAGGGGGCAGTGAGCAGTTCTTC.

This clone was seen more than once but under ten times. This chain uses TRBV5-1 with TRBJ1-3; possibly TRBD1 for D (5 bases). V gave up 0 bases and J gave up 0 bases, with 10 bases separating them. CDR3 length: 16 amino acids. The germline gives CDR1 SGHRS, CDR2 YFSETQ. CDR3 DNA: TGCGCCAGCAGCTTGGCGGGACCGAACTCTGGAAACACCATATATTTT. It codes for CASSLAGPNSGNTIYF.

This chain connects TRBV28 to TRBJ1-4; 7 positions match TRBD1. CDR1 and CDR2 (germline): MDHEN, SYDVKM. V dropped 2 bases and J dropped 4; count of bases not matched to a gene: 7. CDR3 length: 16 residues. The CDR3: CASSLVGGGRNEKLFF. CDR3 nucleotide sequence: TGTGCCAGCAGTTTAGTAGGGGGCGGCCGTAATGAAAAACTGTTTTTT.

The chain combines TRBV5-1 with TRBJ2-5; tentatively, D is TRBD1 or TRBD2 (5 bases each). CDR3 length: 12 amino acids. V shed 3 bases and J shed 2 bases, with 5 bases lying between them. CDR1 is SGHRS and CDR2 is YFSETQ in the germline V gene. The CDR3 DNA reads TGCGCCAGCAGCTGGGGGCAAGAGACCCAGTACTTC. Translated: CASSWGQETQYF.

This clone has a handful of counts. V gene TRBV29-1 combines with J gene TRBJ2-7, with 8 bases that match TRBD1. The CDR3 loop spans 19 amino acids. The V gene end was trimmed by 2 bases and the J gene end by 3 bases; junction bases not matched to a gene: 21. Germline V lookup: CDR1 SQVTM, CDR2 ANQGSEA. The CDR3 sequence is CSVELPQGEPMNSLYEQYF. The CDR3 region has the DNA TGCAGCGTTGAATTACCACAGGGGGAGCCGATGAACAGCCTCTACGAGCAGTACTTC.

The sample holds a few counts of this clone. V and J are TRBV2 and TRBJ1-1; TRBD1 might be the D (6 bases). Germline V lookup: CDR1 SNHLY, CDR2 FYNNEI. Trimming stripped 7 bases from V and 4 bases from J, with 10 bases between. The CDR3 covers 12 residues. CDR3 amino acids: CASKGEFTEAFF. In nucleotides, the CDR3 is TGTGCCAGCAAGGGGGAGTTCACTGAAGCTTTCTTT.

This clone was seen more than once but under ten times. This chain uses TRBV18 with TRBJ2-5, with TRBD2 matching 14 bases. CDR1 and CDR2 (germline): KGHSH, LQKENI. The CDR3 totals 15 residues. V gave up 4 bases and J gave up 7 bases; unmatched junction bases: 5. The CDR3 loop is CASSLGTSGSGTQYF. The CDR3 nucleotides are TGTGCCAGCTCACTCGGGACTAGCGGGAGCGGGACCCAGTACTTC. The complete variable domain, with remaining parts taken from reference TRBV18 and TRBJ2-5, reads NAGVMQNPRHLVRRRGQEARLRCSPMKGHSHVYWYRQLPEEGLKFMVYLQKENIIDESGMPKERFSAEFPKEGPSILRIQQVVRGDSAAYFCASSLGTSGSGTQYFGPGTRLLVL.

The genes are TRBV2 and TRBJ1-1; D gene unclear. The CDR3 covers 16 residues. V lost 0 bases and J 0 bases, leaving 11 bases between the germline ends. From germline, CDR1 is SNHLY and CDR2 FYNNEI. The CDR3 DNA is TGTGCCAGCAGTGAAGCGCTTAAGAGCATGAACACTGAAGCTTTCTTT. As protein: CASSEALKSMNTEAFF.

This chain connects TRBV28 to TRBJ2-2, with 8 positions matching TRBD2. Germline CDR1 MDHEN, CDR2 SYDVKM. V trimming: 8 bases; J trimming: 0 bases; junction bases outside the gene matches: 5. CDR3 size: 15 residues. CDR3 in amino acids: CASLRGGPNTGELFF. CDR3 sequence (DNA): TGTGCCAGCCTCCGGGGGGGACCGAACACCGGGGAGCTGTTTTTT.

This chain joins TRBV4-1 and TRBJ1-2; TRBD1 matches 9 bases. Germline V gives CDR1 MGHRA, CDR2 YSYEKL. The CDR3 runs to 13 residues. Germline trimming cut 6 bases from V and 5 bases from J; bases unmatched to any gene: 4. This CDR3 reads CASRDRGSYGYTF. The CDR3 DNA follows: TGCGCCAGCAGGGACAGGGGTTCTTATGGCTACACCTTC.

The J gene is TRBJ2-2, the V gene TRBV2, with a possible D match to TRBD2 (6 bases). Per the germline V gene, CDR1 is SNHLY and CDR2 is FYNNEI. V was trimmed by 6 bases and J by 5 bases, leaving 13 bases between them. The CDR3 consists of 14 residues. In DNA form, the CDR3 reads TGTGCCAGCAGGCCGGGGGAGCTAACCGGGGAGCTGTTTTTT. This codes for CASRPGELTGELFF.